Each of the 15 T cell receptor beta chains below was sequenced from the same sample in a study of blood T cells in healthy people across ages. A second PCR of 7 to 11 cycles used a sample-barcoded 5' primer and a J-beta primer mix. TCRdb used MiXCR to reprocess the 5' RACE reads, holding one entry per CDR3 protein. The sample consists of fewer than 600,000 distinct CDR3 sequences, about a quarter of them appearing once. These records were also assigned to another study, of T cells of mothers and their children.

Sequencing was performed on blood. Source of these receptors: a boy aged 2 to 9 in good health.

This chain links TRBV20-1 with TRBJ2-5; 8 bases are shared with TRBD2. Looked up from germline, CDR1 is DFQATT and CDR2 is SNEGSKA (reference sequence). The CDR3 runs 17 residues. The V and J ends lost 5 bases and 2 bases, in that order; junction bases with no gene match: 16. CDR3 nucleotides: TGCAGTGCTCCCCAGCGACCGGGACTAGTCAGTCAAGAGACCCAGTACTTC. Protein product: CSAPQRPGLVSQETQYF.

The V and J genes are TRBV30 and TRBJ2-1; TRBD1 matches 7 bases. CDR1 and CDR2 from the germline V gene are GTSNPN and SVGIG (reference sequence). Trimming removed 0 bases from V and 7 bases from J; junction bases left unmatched: 0. The CDR3 totals 12 residues. CDR3 region: CAWSVQGNEQFF. In DNA, the CDR3 is TGTGCCTGGAGTGTACAGGGGAATGAGCAGTTCTTC.

This chain connects TRBV5-4 to TRBJ2-5; D not resolved. Germline loops: CDR1 SGHNT, CDR2 YYREEE (reference sequence). V gave up 2 bases and J gave up 2 bases, with 13 bases separating them. CDR3 length: 15 amino acids. The CDR3 sequence: CASSLRWEPQETQYF. The CDR3, as DNA: TGTGCCAGCAGCTTAAGGTGGGAACCGCAAGAGACCCAGTACTTC.

This sequence joins TRBV7-6 and TRBJ2-5; 10 bases map to TRBD2. The J call may be in error: the DNA end matches TRBJ2-1 better. Germline V CDR1 and CDR2: SGHVS, FNYEAQ. This CDR3 region has 16 residues. The CDR3 sequence: CASSLDSGGARVEQFF. Written as DNA, the CDR3 is TGTGCCAGCAGCTTAGACAGCGGGGGGGCGAGAGTTGAGCAGTTCTTC.

This clonotype was seen once. The CDR3 loop reads CAIGVGTANQPQHF. The CDR3 nucleotides read TGTGCCATAGGCGTAGGGACAGCGAATCAGCCCCAGCATTTT. This chain connects TRBV27 to TRBJ1-5; 7 bases are a match to TRBD1. The junction had 10 bases not matched to a gene; V was cut back by 10 bases and J by 4 bases. The V gene's germline CDR1 is MNHEY and CDR2 SMNVEV (reference sequence). CDR3 length equals 14 residues.

This clonotype was detected only a few times. The junction departs from the called germline gene at one end, perhaps through a read error. The gene calls are TRBV14 and TRBJ2-1, with D hard to call. Germline V gene lookup returns CDR1 SGHDN and CDR2 FVKESK. The CDR3 totals 11 residues. Here the CDR3 reads CASSQGGRPYF. The CDR3 DNA sequence: TGTGCCAGCAGCCAAGGAGGACGCCCGTACTTC.

This chain links TRBV9 with TRBJ2-3; D not resolved. V was clipped by 7 bases and J by 10 bases, with 13 bases between them. The CDR3 is made up of 11 amino acids. Germline values: CDR1 SGDLS, CDR2 YYNGEE. The CDR3 DNA reads as TGTGCCAGCGGGGAAAAGGGTCCGCAGTATTTT. Amino acids: CASGEKGPQYF.

The chain employs TRBV20-1 and TRBJ2-7; D remains ambiguous. V was cut by 3 bases and J by 2 bases, with 11 bases left in between. CDR1 is DFQATT, CDR2 SNEGSKA, per germline (reference sequence). CDR3 length equals 13 residues. CDR3 sequence: CSARRPGPYEQYF. The DNA of the CDR3 is TGCAGTGCTAGGCGTCCGGGCCCCTACGAGCAGTACTTC.

In nucleotides, the CDR3 is TGTGCCAGCAGTGACAGGGTCCTGGAGACCCAGTACTTC. Protein sequence: CASSDRVLETQYF. This rearrangement joins TRBV3-1 to TRBJ2-5; 7 nucleotides align to TRBD1. The germline gives CDR1 LGHDT, CDR2 YNNKEL (reference sequence). J gave up 5 bases and V 6 bases, and 6 bases lay outside the gene matches. This CDR3 is 13 amino acids long.

The V call is TRBV29-1, the J call TRBJ2-5, with 7 bases lining up with TRBD1. The DNA matches TRBJ2-1 better at its end, which makes the J call doubtful. The germline CDR1 and CDR2 sequences are SQVTM and ANQGSEA. The CDR3 spans 12 residues. The CDR3 loop reads CSVRDSYNEQFF. In DNA form, the CDR3 reads TGCAGCGTCCGGGACAGCTACAATGAGCAGTTCTTC.

The chain joins TRBV14 to TRBJ2-1, with 8 positions matching TRBD1. Germline CDR1 SGHDN, CDR2 FVKESK. The CDR3 sequence is 16 residues long. V was pared by 4 bases and J by 4 bases, with 9 bases of the junction left unmatched. The CDR3 coding sequence is TGTGCCAGCAGCCGGAGACAGAACAGGGGGTACAATGAGCAGTTCTTC. It specifies CASSRRQNRGYNEQFF.

The CDR3 bases are TGCGCCAGCAGTGAGTCGGTAGTAGCGGGAGGTGTCACGCAGTATTTT. This encodes CASSESVVAGGVTQYF. J is TRBJ2-3 and V is TRBV10-1; 10 bases map to TRBD2. Germline values: CDR1 WNHNN, CDR2 SYGVQD (reference sequence). The CDR3 is made up of 16 amino acids. J gave up 9 bases and V 0 bases, and 9 bases lay outside the gene matches.

There are a few counts of this clonotype. The chain joins TRBV4-1 to TRBJ2-1; 8 nucleotides agree with TRBD2. CDR1 is MGHRA, CDR2 YSYEKL, per germline. This CDR3 comprises 17 residues. The ends lost 0 bases at V and 5 bases at J; junction bases unmatched: 9. CDR3 DNA sequence: TGCGCCAGCAGCCAAGATCAGGAACTAGCGGACGACAATGAGCAGTTCTTC. This gives the protein CASSQDQELADDNEQFF.

This chain joins TRBV9 and TRBJ1-1; 7 nucleotides align to TRBD1. The CDR3 length is 15 residues. Germline loops: CDR1 SGDLS, CDR2 YYNGEE. Trimming took 3 bases from V and 1 from J; bases not matched to a gene: 6. CDR3 sequence: CASSGGTAKNTEAFF. CDR3 nucleotides: TGTGCCAGCAGCGGAGGGACAGCCAAGAACACTGAAGCTTTCTTT.

The chain couples TRBV9 to TRBJ1-2, with 7 bases that match TRBD1. Germline values: CDR1 SGDLS, CDR2 YYNGEE. J was trimmed by 0 bases and V by 2 bases; bases with no gene match: 4. This CDR3 is built from 15 residues. The CDR3 nucleotides are TGTGCCAGCAGCGTTCAGCAGGGGGCTAACTATGGCTACACCTTC. Translation gives CASSVQQGANYGYTF.